This T cell receptor (beta chain) was sequenced for a study of blood T cell repertoires in COVID-19. Background on the study: Sources were T cells, B-cell-depleted T cells, or PBMCs; the material itself was cDNA or gDNA.

How the authors handled the data: Reference gene primer amplification yielded estimated nucleated cell counts. The method was immunoSEQ multiplex PCR; TCRdb's version includes in-frame clones alone and lacks a portion of them. V, J and clone size were drawn from that table, and D and trimming were deduced from the DNA. The table has about 170,000 clones, about 85% seen once; the top ten hold about 14%. One Seattle source followed patients from active infection through their disease course. Between the trimmed V and J ends, which lost 5 bases and 1 base, there was a span of 28 bases. Germline V gene sequence: CDR1 SGHTA, CDR2 FQGTGA. This CDR3 spans 20 amino acids.

The chain combines TRBV7-3 with TRBJ2-3; maybe TRBD2 (6 bases). The sample taken for sequencing was peripheral blood. The receptor comes from a woman in her 70s with COVID-19, enrolled during active disease. This CDR3 is CASSPNALAGFADGTDTQYF. In nucleotides, the CDR3 is TGTGCCAGCAGCCCCAACGCTCTGGCGGGGTTCGCTGATGGCACAGATACGCAGTATTTT.